Sequencing of this T cell receptor (beta chain) was carried out in a study of blood T cells in healthy people across ages. As concerns this clonotype: Its antigen is undetermined.

Findings of the study overall: Diversity estimates drawn from one million T cells were deemed underestimates.

Trimming pared 4 bases from V and 6 bases from J, leaving 21 bases between. There are 15 residues in the CDR3. Germline V gives CDR1 DFQATT, CDR2 SNEGSKA (reference sequence). For the second PCR, which ran for about 7 to 11 cycles, a sample-barcoded 5' primer and a J-beta primer mix were used. Each CDR3 protein is one row after TCRdb ran MiXCR on the 5' RACE reads. The sample yields some 1.4 million distinct CDR3 sequences, around 39% seen once. Input material: blood. The TCR comes from a woman under 30 in good health. This chain joins TRBV20-1 and TRBJ1-2, with a possible D match to TRBD1 (6 bases). In nucleotides, the CDR3 is TGCAGTGCTATAAGTCCCGGGGGGCTTGAGAATGGCTACACCTTC. Protein product: CSAISPGGLENGYTF.